Each of the 5 T cell receptor beta chains below was sequenced from the same sample in a study of lymphopenia after photon versus proton radiotherapy. Profiling relied on immunoSEQ multiplex PCR, and the TCRdb table lists in-frame clones only, not all of them. The sample lists 68,000 or so clones, approximately 90% seen once, with about 3.1% in the top ten. Source: peripheral blood, taken from a patient treated with photon-based radiotherapy. These receptor sequences come from a woman aged 70 to 79 with pancreatic cancer.

The rearrangement links TRBV28 to TRBJ2-1; TRBD2 matches at 7 bases. The CDR3 sequence is 17 residues long. V was pared by 4 bases and J by 0 bases, with 9 bases of the junction left unmatched. Germline loops: CDR1 MDHEN, CDR2 SYDVKM. The CDR3 spells CASSSSGKDLSYNEQFF. The CDR3 DNA follows: TGTGCCAGCAGTTCTAGCGGAAAAGATCTCTCCTACAATGAGCAGTTCTTC.

The J gene is TRBJ2-2, the V gene TRBV5-4; maybe TRBD2 (6 bases). V was shortened by 2 bases and J by 4 bases, with 12 bases between the two germline ends. There are 15 residues in the CDR3. CDR1 and CDR2 (germline): SGHNT, YYREEE (reference sequence). CDR3 region: CASSLDSGPTGELFF. DNA for the CDR3: TGTGCCAGCAGCTTAGATAGCGGCCCCACCGGGGAGCTGTTTTTT.

The V gene is TRBV21-1, the J gene TRBJ2-6; the table names TRBD1, a call not compared with the DNA. TRBV21-1 constitutes a pseudogene. This CDR3 has 18 amino acids. CDR3 loop: CASTHYRDRDSGANVLTF. In nucleotides, the CDR3 is TGTGCCAGCACCCATTACCGGGACAGGGACTCTGGGGCCAACGTCCTGACTTTC.

V and J are TRBV5-1 and TRBJ2-3, with D perhaps matching TRBD2 (7 bases). This CDR3 has 19 amino acids. Trimming shortened V by 4 bases and J by 3 bases, and 27 bases separated the two germline ends. Germline CDR1 reads SGHRS; CDR2 reads YFSETQ. DNA for the CDR3: TGCGCCAGCAGCCAACAGGGCGGCCGGCTAGCGGACCTAACAGATACGCAGTATTTT. Translating gives CASSQQGGRLADLTDTQYF.

The CDR3 DNA is TGCGCCAGCAGCTTGGCTTGGACAGGGCTTTCCTACGAGCAGTACTTC. It yields the protein CASSLAWTGLSYEQYF. V usage is TRBV5-1 and J usage is TRBJ2-7; 8 positions agree with TRBD1. CDR3 length equals 16 residues. The V segment lost 0 bases and the J segment 1 base; nucleotides outside the gene matches: 6. Germline-derived CDR1 and CDR2 are SGHRS and YFSETQ.